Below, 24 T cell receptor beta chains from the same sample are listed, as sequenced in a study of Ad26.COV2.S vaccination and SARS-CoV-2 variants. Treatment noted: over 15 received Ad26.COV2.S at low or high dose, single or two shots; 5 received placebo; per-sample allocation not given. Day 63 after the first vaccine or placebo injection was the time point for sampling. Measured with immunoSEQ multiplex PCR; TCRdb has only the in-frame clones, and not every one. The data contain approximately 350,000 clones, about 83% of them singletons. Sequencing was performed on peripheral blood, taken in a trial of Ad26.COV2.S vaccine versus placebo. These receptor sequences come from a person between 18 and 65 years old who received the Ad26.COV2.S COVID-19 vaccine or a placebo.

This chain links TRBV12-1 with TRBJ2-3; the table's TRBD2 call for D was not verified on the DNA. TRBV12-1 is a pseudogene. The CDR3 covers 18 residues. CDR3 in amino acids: CASSSGLAGGPSTDTQYF. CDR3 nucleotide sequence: TGTGCCAGCAGCTCCGGACTAGCGGGAGGCCCTAGCACAGATACGCAGTATTTT.

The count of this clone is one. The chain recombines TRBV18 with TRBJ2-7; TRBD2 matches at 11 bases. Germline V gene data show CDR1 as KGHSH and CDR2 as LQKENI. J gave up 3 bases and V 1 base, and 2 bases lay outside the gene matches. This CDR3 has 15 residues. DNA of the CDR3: TGTGCCAGCTCACCACGAGGGACTAGCGGCTACGAGCAGTACTTC. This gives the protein CASSPRGTSGYEQYF.

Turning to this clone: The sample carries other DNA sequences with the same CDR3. CDR3 residues: CASSLGTSSYNEQFF. The CDR3 DNA is TGCGCCAGCAGCTTGGGGACGAGCTCCTACAATGAGCAGTTCTTC. The chain joins TRBV5-1 to TRBJ2-1; D gene ambiguous. Germline V gene data show CDR1 as SGHRS and CDR2 as YFSETQ. CDR3 length: 15 amino acids. V was pared by 0 bases and J by 0 bases, with 7 bases between.

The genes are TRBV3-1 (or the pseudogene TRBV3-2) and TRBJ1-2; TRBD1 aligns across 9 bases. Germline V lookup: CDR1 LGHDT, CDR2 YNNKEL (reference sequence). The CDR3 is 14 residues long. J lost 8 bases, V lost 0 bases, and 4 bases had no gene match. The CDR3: CASSQDRQGGGYTF. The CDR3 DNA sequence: TGTGCCAGCAGCCAAGATAGACAGGGGGGCGGCTACACCTTC.

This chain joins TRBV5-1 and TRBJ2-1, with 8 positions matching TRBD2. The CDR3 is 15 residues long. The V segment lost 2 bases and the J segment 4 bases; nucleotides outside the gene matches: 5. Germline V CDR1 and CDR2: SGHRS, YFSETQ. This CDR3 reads CASSFKRGSYNEQFF. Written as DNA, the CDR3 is TGCGCCAGCAGCTTTAAGCGGGGGTCATACAATGAGCAGTTCTTC.

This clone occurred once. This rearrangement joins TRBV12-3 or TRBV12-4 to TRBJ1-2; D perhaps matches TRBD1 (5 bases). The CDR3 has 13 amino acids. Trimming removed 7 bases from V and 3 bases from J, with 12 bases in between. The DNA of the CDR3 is TGTGCCAGCACTTGGGGACCCCACTATGGCTACACCTTC. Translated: CASTWGPHYGYTF.

The CDR3 spells CASSLVSEMYGYTF. The CDR3 nucleotides are TGTGCCAGCAGCTTGGTCAGTGAGATGTATGGCTACACCTTC. V gene TRBV5-6 combines with J gene TRBJ1-2; D remains ambiguous. Trimming removed 0 bases at V and 5 bases at J, with 11 bases between. Per the germline V gene, CDR1 is SGHDT and CDR2 is YYEEEE. The CDR3 has 14 amino acids.

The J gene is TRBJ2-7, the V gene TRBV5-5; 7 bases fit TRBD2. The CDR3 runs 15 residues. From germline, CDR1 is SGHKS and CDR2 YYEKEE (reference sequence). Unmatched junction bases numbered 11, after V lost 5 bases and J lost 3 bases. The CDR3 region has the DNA TGTGCCAGCAGTCAAGAGATAGGGACTATCTACGAGCAGTACTTC. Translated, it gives CASSQEIGTIYEQYF.

DNA for the CDR3: TGTGCCAGCAGCTTAGGGCCGGGTTACACAGATACGCAGTATTTT. Encoded protein: CASSLGPGYTDTQYF. The V and J genes are TRBV7-6 and TRBJ2-3; D gene uncertain. Germline CDR1 is SGHVS and CDR2 is FNYEAQ. V lost 1 base and J 2 bases, leaving 10 bases between the germline ends. There are 15 residues in the CDR3.

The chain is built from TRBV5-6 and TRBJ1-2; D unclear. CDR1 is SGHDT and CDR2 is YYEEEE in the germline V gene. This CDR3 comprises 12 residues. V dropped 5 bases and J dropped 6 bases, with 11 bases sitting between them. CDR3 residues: CASSSTPDGYTF. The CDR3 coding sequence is TGTGCCAGCAGTTCGACCCCCGATGGCTACACCTTC. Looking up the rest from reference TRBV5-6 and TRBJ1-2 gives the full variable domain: DAGVTQSPTHLIKTRGQQVTLRCSPKSGHDTVSWYQQALGQGPQFIFQYYEEEERQRGNFPDRFSGHQFPNYSSELNVNALLLGDSALYLCASSSTPDGYTFGSGTRLTVV.

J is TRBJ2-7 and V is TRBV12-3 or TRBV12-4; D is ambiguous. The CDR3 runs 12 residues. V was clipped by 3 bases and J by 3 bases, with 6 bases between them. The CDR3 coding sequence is TGTGCCAGCAGTTTTGGGAACTACGAGCAGTACTTC. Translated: CASSFGNYEQYF.

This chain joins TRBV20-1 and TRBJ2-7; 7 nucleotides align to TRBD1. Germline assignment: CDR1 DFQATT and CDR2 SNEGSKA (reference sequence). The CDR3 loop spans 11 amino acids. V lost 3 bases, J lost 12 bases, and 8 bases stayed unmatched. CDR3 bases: TGCAGTGCTAGTGGGCCAGGGGGTCCGTACTTC. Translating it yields CSASGPGGPYF.

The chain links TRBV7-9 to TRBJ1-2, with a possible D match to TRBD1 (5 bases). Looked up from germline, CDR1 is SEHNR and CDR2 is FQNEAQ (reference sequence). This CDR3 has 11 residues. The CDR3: CSPGEFYGYTF. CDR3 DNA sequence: TGTTCCCCGGGGGAGTTCTATGGCTACACCTTC.

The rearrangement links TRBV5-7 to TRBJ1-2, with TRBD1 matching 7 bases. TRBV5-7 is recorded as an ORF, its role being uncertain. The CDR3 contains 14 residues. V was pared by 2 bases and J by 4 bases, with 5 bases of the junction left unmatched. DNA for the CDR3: TGTGCCAGCAGCTTTCTGGCAGGGGGCTATGGCTACACCTTC. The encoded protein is CASSFLAGGYGYTF.

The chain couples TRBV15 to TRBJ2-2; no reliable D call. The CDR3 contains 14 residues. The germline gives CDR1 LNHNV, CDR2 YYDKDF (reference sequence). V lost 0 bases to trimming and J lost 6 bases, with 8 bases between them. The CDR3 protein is CATSRDGTPGELFF. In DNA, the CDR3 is TGTGCCACCAGCAGAGACGGTACCCCCGGGGAGCTGTTTTTT.

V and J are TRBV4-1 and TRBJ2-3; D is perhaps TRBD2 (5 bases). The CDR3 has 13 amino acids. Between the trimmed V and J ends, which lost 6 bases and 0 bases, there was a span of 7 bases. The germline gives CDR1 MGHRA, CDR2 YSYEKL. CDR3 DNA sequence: TGCGCCAGCAGAGGCGGGAGCACAGATACGCAGTATTTT. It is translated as CASRGGSTDTQYF.

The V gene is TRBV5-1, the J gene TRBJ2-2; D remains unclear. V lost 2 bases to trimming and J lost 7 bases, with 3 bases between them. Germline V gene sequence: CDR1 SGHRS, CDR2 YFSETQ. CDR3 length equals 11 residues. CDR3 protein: CASSFFGELFF. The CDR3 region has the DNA TGCGCCAGCAGCTTCTTCGGGGAGCTGTTTTTT.

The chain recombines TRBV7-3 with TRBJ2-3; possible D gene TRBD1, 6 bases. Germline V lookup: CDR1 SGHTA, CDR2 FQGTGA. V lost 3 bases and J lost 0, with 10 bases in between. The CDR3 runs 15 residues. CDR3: CASSFYRASTDTQYF. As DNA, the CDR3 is TGTGCCAGCAGCTTCTACAGGGCCAGCACAGATACGCAGTATTTT.

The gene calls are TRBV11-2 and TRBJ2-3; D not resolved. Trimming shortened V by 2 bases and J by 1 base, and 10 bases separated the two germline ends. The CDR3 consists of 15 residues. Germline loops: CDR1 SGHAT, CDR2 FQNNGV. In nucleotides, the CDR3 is TGTGCCAGCAGCTTATTCCGGGCTCGCACAGATACGCAGTATTTT. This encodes CASSLFRARTDTQYF.

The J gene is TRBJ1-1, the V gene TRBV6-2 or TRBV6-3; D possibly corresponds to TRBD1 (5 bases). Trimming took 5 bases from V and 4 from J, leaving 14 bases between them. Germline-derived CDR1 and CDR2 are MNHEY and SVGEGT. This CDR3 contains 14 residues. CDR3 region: CASSALGRATEAFF. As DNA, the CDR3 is TGTGCCAGCAGTGCCCTGGGGCGCGCCACTGAAGCTTTCTTT.

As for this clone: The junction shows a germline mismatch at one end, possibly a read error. CDR3 sequence (DNA): TGTGCCAGCTCACCGTCGGACAGGGGGCTCATCTTC. Amino acid sequence: CASSPSDRGLIF. The chain uses TRBV18 and TRBJ1-2; 11 nucleotides match TRBD1. Germline CDR1 KGHSH, CDR2 LQKENI. The CDR3 totals 12 residues.

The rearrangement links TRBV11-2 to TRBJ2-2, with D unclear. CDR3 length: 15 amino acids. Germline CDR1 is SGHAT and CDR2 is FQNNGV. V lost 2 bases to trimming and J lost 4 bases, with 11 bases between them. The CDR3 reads CASSLHHKATGELFF. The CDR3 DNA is TGTGCCAGCAGCTTACACCATAAGGCCACCGGGGAGCTGTTTTTT.

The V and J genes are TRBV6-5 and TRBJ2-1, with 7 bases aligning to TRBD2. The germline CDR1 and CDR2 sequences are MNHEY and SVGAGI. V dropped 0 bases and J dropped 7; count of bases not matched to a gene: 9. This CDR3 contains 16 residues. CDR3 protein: CASSYSAGETLNEQFF. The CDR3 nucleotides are TGTGCCAGCAGTTACTCGGCGGGGGAAACACTAAATGAGCAGTTCTTC.

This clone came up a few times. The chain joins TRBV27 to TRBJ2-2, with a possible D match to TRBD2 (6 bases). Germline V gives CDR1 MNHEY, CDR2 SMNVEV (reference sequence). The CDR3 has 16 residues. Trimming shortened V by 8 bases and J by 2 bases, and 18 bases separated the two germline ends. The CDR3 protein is CASRWSREYNTGELFF. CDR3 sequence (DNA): TGTGCCAGCCGGTGGTCCCGGGAGTACAACACCGGGGAGCTGTTTTTT.